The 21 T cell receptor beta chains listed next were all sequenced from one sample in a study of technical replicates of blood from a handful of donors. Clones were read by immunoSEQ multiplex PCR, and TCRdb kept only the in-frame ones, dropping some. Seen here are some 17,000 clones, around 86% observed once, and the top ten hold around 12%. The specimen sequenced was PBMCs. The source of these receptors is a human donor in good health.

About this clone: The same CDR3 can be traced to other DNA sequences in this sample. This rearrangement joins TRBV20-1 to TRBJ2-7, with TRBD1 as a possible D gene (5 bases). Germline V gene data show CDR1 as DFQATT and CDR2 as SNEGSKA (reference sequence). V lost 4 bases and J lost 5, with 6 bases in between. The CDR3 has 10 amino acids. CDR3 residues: CSAKDNEQYF. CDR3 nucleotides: TGCAGTGCTAAGGACAACGAGCAGTACTTC.

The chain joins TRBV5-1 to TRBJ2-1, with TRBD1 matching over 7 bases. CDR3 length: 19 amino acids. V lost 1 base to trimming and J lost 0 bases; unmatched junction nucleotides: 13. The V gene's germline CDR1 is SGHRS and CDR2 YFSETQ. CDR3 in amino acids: CASSLRGQPTLSSYNEQFF. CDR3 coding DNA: TGCGCCAGCAGCTTGCGGGGACAGCCAACCTTGAGCTCCTACAATGAGCAGTTCTTC.

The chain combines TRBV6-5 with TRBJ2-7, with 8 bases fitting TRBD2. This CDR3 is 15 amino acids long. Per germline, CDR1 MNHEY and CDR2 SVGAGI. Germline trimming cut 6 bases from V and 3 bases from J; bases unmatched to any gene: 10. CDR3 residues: CASSPLAAGDYEQYF. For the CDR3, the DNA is TGTGCCAGCAGCCCTCTTGCAGCGGGGGACTACGAGCAGTACTTC.

CDR3 sequence: CASSILTTTYNEQFF. DNA of the CDR3: TGTGCCAGTAGTATTTTGACGACAACCTACAATGAGCAGTTCTTC. The V gene is TRBV19, the J gene TRBJ2-1; no clear D. The CDR3 consists of 15 residues. Germline V gene lookup returns CDR1 LNHDA and CDR2 SQIVND (reference sequence). The ends were cut back, 3 bases at V and 2 bases at J, with 11 bases in the middle. The full variable domain, its missing parts supplied by reference TRBV19 and TRBJ2-1, is DGGITQSPKYLFRKEGQNVTLSCEQNLNHDAMYWYRQDPGQGLRLIYYSQIVNDFQKGDIAEGYSVSREKKESFPLTVTSAQKNPTAFYLCASSILTTTYNEQFFGPGTRLTVL.

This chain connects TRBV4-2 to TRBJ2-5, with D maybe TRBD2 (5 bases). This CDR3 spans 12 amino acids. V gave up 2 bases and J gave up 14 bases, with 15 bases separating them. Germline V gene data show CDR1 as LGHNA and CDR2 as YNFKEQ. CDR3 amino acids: CASSQTVAGLYF. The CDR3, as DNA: TGTGCCAGCAGCCAAACCGTCGCCGGACTCTACTTC.

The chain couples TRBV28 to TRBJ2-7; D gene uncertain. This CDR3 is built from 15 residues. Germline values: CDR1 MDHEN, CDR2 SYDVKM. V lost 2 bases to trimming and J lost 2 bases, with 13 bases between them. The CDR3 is CASSLTPAAAYEQYF. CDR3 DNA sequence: TGTGCCAGCAGTTTAACCCCGGCGGCGGCCTACGAGCAGTACTTC.

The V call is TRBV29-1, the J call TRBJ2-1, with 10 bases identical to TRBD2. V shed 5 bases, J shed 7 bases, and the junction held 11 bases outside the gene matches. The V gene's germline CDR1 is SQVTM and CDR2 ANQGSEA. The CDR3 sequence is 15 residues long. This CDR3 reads CSVSGRAGGWNEQFF. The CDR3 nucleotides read TGCAGCGTTTCCGGGCGAGCGGGAGGGTGGAATGAGCAGTTCTTC.

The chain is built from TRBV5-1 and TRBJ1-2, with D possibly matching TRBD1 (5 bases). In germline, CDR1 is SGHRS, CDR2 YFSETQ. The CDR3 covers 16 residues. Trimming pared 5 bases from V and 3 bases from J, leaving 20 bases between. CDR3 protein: CASRLSKGTIHYGYTF. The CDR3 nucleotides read TGCGCCAGCAGACTCAGTAAGGGGACTATCCACTATGGCTACACCTTC.

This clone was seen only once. The DNA of the CDR3 is TGTGCCAGCAGCACATACAGGGGGATCTCCTACGAGCAGTACTTC. It translates to CASSTYRGISYEQYF. The genes are TRBV11-2 and TRBJ2-7; 8 positions agree with TRBD1. This CDR3 spans 15 amino acids. Germline CDR1 reads SGHAT; CDR2 reads FQNNGV. After removal of 5 bases from V and 0 bases from J, the junction contained 6 bases not matched to a gene.

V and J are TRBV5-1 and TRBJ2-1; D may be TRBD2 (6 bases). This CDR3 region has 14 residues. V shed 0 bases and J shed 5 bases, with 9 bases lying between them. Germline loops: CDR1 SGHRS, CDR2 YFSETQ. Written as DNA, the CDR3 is TGCGCCAGCAGCTTGGGGGACTCTCACAATGAGCAGTTCTTC. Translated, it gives CASSLGDSHNEQFF.

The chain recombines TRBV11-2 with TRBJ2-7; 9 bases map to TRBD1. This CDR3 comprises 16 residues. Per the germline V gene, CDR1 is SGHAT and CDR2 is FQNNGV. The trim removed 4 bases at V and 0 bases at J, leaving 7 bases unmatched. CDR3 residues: CASSSPGTGSSYEQYF. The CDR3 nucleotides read TGTGCCAGCAGCTCCCCCGGGACAGGGAGCTCCTACGAGCAGTACTTC.

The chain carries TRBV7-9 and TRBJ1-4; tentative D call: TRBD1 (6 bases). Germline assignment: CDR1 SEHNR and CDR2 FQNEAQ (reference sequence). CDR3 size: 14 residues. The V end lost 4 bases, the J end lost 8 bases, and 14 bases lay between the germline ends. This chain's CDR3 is CASSSTGNQEKLFF. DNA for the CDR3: TGTGCCAGCAGCTCGACAGGAAATCAGGAAAAACTGTTTTTT.

CDR3 nucleotides: TGTGCCACCACCGGGGAGGGGGGGCTGAATGAGCAGTTCTTC. It specifies CATTGEGGLNEQFF. This chain uses TRBV10-3 with TRBJ2-1; tentative D call: TRBD2 (7 bases). The germline V and J ends were trimmed by 10 bases and 7 bases, with 20 bases remaining between them. CDR1 is ENHRY, CDR2 SYGVKD, per germline. The CDR3 sequence is 14 residues long.

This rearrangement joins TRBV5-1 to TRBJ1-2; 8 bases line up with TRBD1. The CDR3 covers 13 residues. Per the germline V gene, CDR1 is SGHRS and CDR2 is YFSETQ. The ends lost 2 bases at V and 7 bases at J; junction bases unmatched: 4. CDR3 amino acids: CASSFGQGGGYTF. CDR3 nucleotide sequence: TGCGCCAGCAGCTTCGGACAGGGAGGTGGCTACACCTTC.

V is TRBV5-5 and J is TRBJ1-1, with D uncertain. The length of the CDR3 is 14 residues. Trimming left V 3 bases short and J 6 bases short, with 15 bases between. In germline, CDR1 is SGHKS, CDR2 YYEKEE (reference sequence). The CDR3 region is CASSYTAVNAEAFF. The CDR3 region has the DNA TGTGCCAGCAGCTATACAGCGGTCAATGCTGAAGCTTTCTTT.

CDR3 sequence reads: CASSEAQLAVTGELFF. Here the CDR3 DNA reads TGTGCCAGCAGTGAAGCCCAGCTAGCGGTCACCGGGGAGCTGTTTTTT. The chain has TRBV6-1 and TRBJ2-2; TRBD2 aligns across 7 bases. V lost 0 bases and J lost 4; bases outside the gene matches: 5. Germline CDR1 and CDR2: MNHNS and SASEGT. The CDR3 has 16 residues.

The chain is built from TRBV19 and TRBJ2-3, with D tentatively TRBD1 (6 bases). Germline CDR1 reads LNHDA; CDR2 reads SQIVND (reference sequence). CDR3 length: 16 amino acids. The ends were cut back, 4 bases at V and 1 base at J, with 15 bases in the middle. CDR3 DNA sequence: TGTGCCAGTAGTACCCTGACAGGTATGGGCACAGATACGCAGTATTTT. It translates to CASSTLTGMGTDTQYF.

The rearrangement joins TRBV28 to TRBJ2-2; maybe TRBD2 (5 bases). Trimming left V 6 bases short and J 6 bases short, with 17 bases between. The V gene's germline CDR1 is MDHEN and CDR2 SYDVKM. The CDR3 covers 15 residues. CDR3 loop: CASSEDPRVSGELFF. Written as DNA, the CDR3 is TGTGCCAGCAGCGAGGACCCGAGGGTCTCCGGGGAGCTGTTTTTT.

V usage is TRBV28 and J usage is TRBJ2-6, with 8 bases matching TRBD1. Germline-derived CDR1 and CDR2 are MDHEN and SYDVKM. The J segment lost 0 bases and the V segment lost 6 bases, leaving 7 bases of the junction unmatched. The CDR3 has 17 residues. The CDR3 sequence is CASRSGGDFSGANVLTF. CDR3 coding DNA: TGTGCCAGCAGGTCAGGGGGCGACTTCTCTGGGGCCAACGTCCTGACTTTC.

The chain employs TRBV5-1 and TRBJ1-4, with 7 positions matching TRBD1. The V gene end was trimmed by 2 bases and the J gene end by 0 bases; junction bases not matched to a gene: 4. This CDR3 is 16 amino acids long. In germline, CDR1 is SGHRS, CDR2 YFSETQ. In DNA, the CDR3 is TGCGCCAGCAGCTTCCAGGGGACAGCAACTAATGAAAAACTGTTTTTT. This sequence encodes CASSFQGTATNEKLFF.

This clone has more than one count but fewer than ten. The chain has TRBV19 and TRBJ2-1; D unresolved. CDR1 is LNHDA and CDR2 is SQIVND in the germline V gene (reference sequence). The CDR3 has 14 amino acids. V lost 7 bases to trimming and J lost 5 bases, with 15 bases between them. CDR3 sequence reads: CASTTGGAHNEQFF. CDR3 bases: TGTGCCAGTACTACGGGTGGAGCACACAATGAGCAGTTCTTC.